The text below deals with one TCR beta chain. This clonotype has a count of ten or more. Which antigen it targets is not known. Base qualities are not provided; no much larger clone lies one nucleotide away. The meaning of the sample's treatment or condition label: allogeneic hematopoietic cell transplantation with graft depleted of TCRalphabeta T cells and CD19 B cells. The children who served as transplant recipients had been given grafts of TCRalphabeta/CD19-depleted allogeneic hematopoietic cells. This sample stems from a study of T-cell reconstitution after alpha-beta-depleted transplantation in children (TCRdb year 2016). Describing the broader study: Using TCR repertoire profiling, the study quantitatively followed how T-cell immune reconstitution unfolded in children after TCRalphabeta/CD19-depleted allogeneic hematopoietic cell transplantation.

Library method: PCR. The instrument given in TCRdb is Illumina HiSeq 2500. TCR libraries were prepared with molecular barcoding, using unique molecular identifiers to normalize TCRbeta repertoire quantification. TCRdb took the public reads, trimmed them with fastp at Q25, ran MiXCR for clone calling and kept in-frame beta chains. Each record represents a unique CDR3 protein, reported with the most common genes and DNA among its rows. Recorded for this sample are roughly 300,000 distinct CDR3 sequences; around a tenth of them occurred a single time. The biggest ten clones account for around 24% of the sample. Taken from the germline V gene, the CDR1 and CDR2 loops are SGHAT and FQNNGV. V loses 4 bases, J loses 0 bases, and the germline ends lie 10 bases apart. From its cysteine to its phenylalanine, the CDR3 spans 15 amino acids. This entry keeps only the CDR3 DNA: 45 bases, framed from base 1. General conclusions and limits of the study: In some patients, the high TCRbeta diversity seen at day 60 was put down to recipient T cells and intrathymic progenitors that had survived conditioning. The apparently early alphabetaT-cell count recovery about two months after transplant was reportedly dependent on only several hundred rapidly expanded clones derived from non-depleted graft cells. Hyperexpanded clone frequencies declined over subsequent months; after one year, T-cell counts and TCRbeta diversity were mostly attributed to newly produced T cells.

This sequence uses TRBV11-2 and TRBJ1-5; matching of 5 bases hints at TRBD1 as the D gene. Sequences were derived from peripheral blood, sampled 180 days after TCRalphabeta/CD19-depleted stem cell transplant. This TCR came from a male patient between 2 and 10 years old who had a stem cell transplant for chronic granulomatous disease, so the T cells may come from the graft donor. The nucleotide sequence is given as TGTGCCAGCAGCTGGGGACTCTCTAGCAATCAGCCCCAGCATTTT. The translation is CASSWGLSSNQPQHF. The variable domain in full, with residues beyond the CDR3 obtained from the reference TRBV11-2 and TRBJ1-5 genes, is EAGVAQSPRYKIIEKRQSVAFWCNPISGHATLYWYQQILGQGPKLLIQFQNNGVVDDSQLPKDRFSAERLKGVDSTLKIQPAKLEDSAVYLCASSWGLSSNQPQHFGDGTRLSIL.